The 11 T cell receptor beta chains below come from one sample, sequenced in a study of monozygotic twins with inflammatory bowel disease. TCRdb reprocessed the 5' RACE reads, with one entry per CDR3 protein and no DNA. The sample has more than 300,000 distinct CDR3 sequences; the top ten hold 5% to 6%. The sample was blood. The receptor set was obtained from a human donor with ulcerative colitis or Crohn's disease, or a healthy co-twin of an affected twin (not recorded which).

The V call is TRBV27, the J call TRBJ2-3; the D call from TCRdb, TRBD2, cannot be confirmed without DNA. The CDR3 is 14 residues long. Germline V gene data show CDR1 as MNHEY and CDR2 as SMNVEV (reference sequence). The CDR3 here is CASSLRLAGGTQYF.

The rearrangement uses TRBV24-1 and TRBJ2-2; TCRdb outputs TRBD2, but without DNA this stays unchecked. Germline V gene lookup returns CDR1 KGHDR and CDR2 SFDVKD. CDR3 length: 18 amino acids. CDR3: CATSVIAGVRPNTGELFF.

V is TRBV18 and J is TRBJ1-1. Looked up from germline, CDR1 is KGHSH and CDR2 is LQKENI. The CDR3 consists of 16 residues. The CDR3 protein is CASSPNRAEMNTEAFF. The full variable domain, in which reference TRBV18 and TRBJ1-1 provide the parts outside the CDR3, is NAGVMQNPRHLVRRRGQEARLRCSPMKGHSHVYWYRQLPEEGLKFMVYLQKENIIDESGMPKERFSAEFPKEGPSILRIQQVVRGDSAAYFCASSPNRAEMNTEAFFGQGTRLTVV.

The CDR3 protein is CASSQETVKSSGANVLTF. The V call is TRBV4-3, the J call TRBJ2-6. This CDR3 has 18 amino acids. The germline CDR1 and CDR2 sequences are LGHNA and YSLEER.

The chain has TRBV12-3 or TRBV12-4 and TRBJ2-7; TCRdb lists TRBD1, though no DNA is available to test this call. The CDR3 contains 16 residues. The CDR3 sequence: CASTPARTGSFYEQYF.

The chain joins TRBV10-3 to TRBJ2-1. The CDR3 has 13 amino acids. Looked up from germline, CDR1 is ENHRY and CDR2 is SYGVKD. CDR3 loop: CAISETRMGEQFF.

CDR3 sequence reads: CASSFDMGVLNTGELFF. The chain has TRBV7-2 and TRBJ2-2; TCRdb selects TRBD1, and the lack of DNA leaves this call unchecked. Germline-derived CDR1 and CDR2 are SGHTA and FQGNSA. This CDR3 has 17 amino acids.

This sequence joins TRBV5-1 and TRBJ2-1; TCRdb lists TRBD1, though no DNA is available to test this call. The CDR3 spans 14 residues. Germline CDR1 and CDR2: SGHRS and YFSETQ. This chain's CDR3 is CASSLPDIPDEQFF.

The chain couples TRBV12-3 or TRBV12-4 to TRBJ2-1. This CDR3 region has 13 residues. The CDR3 reads CASSFSIGNEQFF.

The gene calls are TRBV4-2 and TRBJ2-3; TCRdb outputs TRBD2, but without DNA this stays unchecked. CDR1 is LGHNA and CDR2 is YNFKEQ in the germline V gene. This CDR3 has 14 amino acids. The CDR3: CASSRGSGTDTQYF.

This chain joins TRBV6-2 or TRBV6-3 and TRBJ2-5; TCRdb returns TRBD2, unconfirmable since there is no DNA. The CDR3 runs 15 residues. The germline V gene encodes CDR1 MNHEY and CDR2 SVGEGT. The CDR3 loop is CASRPRLRREETQYF.